A selection of T cell receptor beta chains follows, all from one sample in a study of radiation and T cells in renal cell carcinoma. Sequencing was performed with immunoSEQ multiplex PCR; in TCRdb, only in-frame clones are kept and a portion is missing. Of around 99,000 clones listed, roughly 82% are singletons. This sample comprised blood, obtained from a patient whose treatment included radiotherapy and nephrectomy. The receptor set was obtained from a man aged 55 to 70 with renal cell carcinoma. Both conserved end residues are part of each CDR3. D genes are given only for firm matches. Clone size appears in some rows only: once, few, many, or a class for an expanded clone.

D: .
V: TRBV28
J: TRBJ2-2
size: .
DNA: TGTGCCAGCAGTTTTCAGGGCCATTATTCGAACACCGGGGAGCTGTTTTTT
CDR3: CASSFQGHYSNTGELFF

D: TRBD2
V: TRBV10-3
J: TRBJ2-1
size: .
DNA: TGTGCCATCAGGCCTGCCGGGACTAGTGACGATGAGCAGTTCTTC
CDR3: CAIRPAGTSDDEQFF

D: TRBD2
V: TRBV7-2
J: TRBJ2-3
size: .
DNA: TGTGCCAGCAGCAAAAATACCGGGACTAGCGGGATCGGAGATACGCAGTATTTT
CDR3: CASSKNTGTSGIGDTQYF

D: .
V: TRBV12-5
J: TRBJ2-7
size: .
DNA: TGTGCTAGTGGTTTGGCATCACAGGGACGTCTCTACGAGCAGTACTTC
CDR3: CASGLASQGRLYEQYF

D: TRBD1
V: TRBV4-2
J: TRBJ2-7
size: .
DNA: TGTGCCAGCAGCCGGGGGGACAGGGGTATCTACGAGCAGTACTTC
CDR3: CASSRGDRGIYEQYF

D: .
V: TRBV28
J: TRBJ2-7
size: .
DNA: TGTGCCAGCAGATGGGGTGGGACTCGGTACGAGCAGTACTTC
CDR3: CASRWGGTRYEQYF

D: TRBD2
V: TRBV9
J: TRBJ2-1
size: .
DNA: TGTGCCAGCAGCGCCTATAGCGGGGAGCAGTTCTTC
CDR3: CASSAYSGEQFF

D: TRBD2
V: TRBV27
J: TRBJ2-3
size: .
DNA: TGTGCCAGCAGCCCCGGACTAGCGGTACCCATCACAGATACGCAGTATTTT
CDR3: CASSPGLAVPITDTQYF

D: .
V: TRBV7-8
J: TRBJ2-2
size: .
DNA: TGTGCCAGCAGCCCAGCCCCACCGAACACCGGGGAGCTGTTTTTT
CDR3: CASSPAPPNTGELFF

D: .
V: TRBV5-1
J: TRBJ2-2
size: .
DNA: TGCGCCAGCAGCTTGCGGGTCGGGACAAACCTCAGGGCCGGGGAGCTGTTTTTT
CDR3: CASSLRVGTNLRAGELFF

D: TRBD2
V: TRBV9
J: TRBJ2-3
size: .
DNA: TGTGCCAGCAGCGCGGGGGGTAGCACAGATACGCAGTATTTT
CDR3: CASSAGGSTDTQYF

D: .
V: TRBV9
J: TRBJ2-1
size: .
DNA: TGTGCCAGCAGCGCAGGACTTTACAATGAGCAGTTCTTC
CDR3: CASSAGLYNEQFF

D: .
V: TRBV5-6
J: TRBJ1-2
size: .
DNA: TGTGCCAGCAGCTTGGATGACAGGCCAGTCTATGGCTACACCTTC
CDR3: CASSLDDRPVYGYTF

D: .
V: TRBV13
J: TRBJ1-3
size: .
DNA: TGTGCCAGCAGCTTGTTGGGGAGGGATCCCCGCGGCACCAAAAGCTCTGGAAACACCATATATTTT
CDR3: CASSLLGRDPRGTKSSGNTIYF

D: .
V: TRBV30
J: TRBJ1-1
size: .
DNA: TGTGCCTGGAGTGTGGGGTACTCGGGGGGGTCGAAGTTAGCTGAAGCTTTCTTT
CDR3: CAWSVGYSGGSKLAEAFF

D: TRBD1
V: TRBV7-7
J: TRBJ2-1
size: .
DNA: TGTGCCAGCAGCTCAGGGACAGGGCAGAATGAGCAGTTCTTC
CDR3: CASSSGTGQNEQFF

D: TRBD2
V: TRBV9
J: TRBJ2-7
size: .
DNA: TGTGCCAGCAGCGCCCGACTAGCGGGGTCCTACGAGCAGTACTTC
CDR3: CASSARLAGSYEQYF

D: .
V: TRBV7-3
J: TRBJ2-3
size: .
DNA: TGTGCCAGCAGCTTAAGGGGGGCGCAGAGCACAGATACGCAGTATTTT
CDR3: CASSLRGAQSTDTQYF

D: .
V: TRBV2
J: TRBJ2-7
size: .
DNA: TGTGCCAGCAGTACCAGGGCTGAGGGGGAGCAGTACTTC
CDR3: CASSTRAEGEQYF

D: TRBD1
V: TRBV2
J: TRBJ2-1
size: .
DNA: TGTGCCAGCAGTGGGCAGGGGGCAACGCGCAATGAGCAGTTCTTC
CDR3: CASSGQGATRNEQFF

D: TRBD2
V: TRBV5-1
J: TRBJ2-2
size: many
DNA: TGCGCCAGCAGCGTAAGCGGGAGCGGGTGGACCGGGGAGCTGTTTTTT
CDR3: CASSVSGSGWTGELFF

D: TRBD1
V: TRBV19
J: TRBJ1-1
size: .
DNA: TGTGCCAGTAGTTTTACAGGGGGCACTGAAGCTTTCTTT
CDR3: CASSFTGGTEAFF

D: .
V: TRBV20-1
J: TRBJ2-1
size: .
DNA: TGCAGTGCCAGAATAGGGAATGAGCAGTTCTTC
CDR3: CSARIGNEQFF

D: .
V: TRBV6-5
J: TRBJ2-7
size: .
DNA: TGTGCCAGCATCCAACCCTCCAACGAGCAGTACTTC
CDR3: CASIQPSNEQYF

D: TRBD1
V: TRBV19
J: TRBJ2-5
size: .
DNA: TGTGCCAGTAGCCGGGACAGGGCAGGTGGGGGAGAGACCCAGTACTTC
CDR3: CASSRDRAGGGETQYF

D: TRBD2
V: TRBV27
J: TRBJ2-1
size: .
DNA: TGTGCCAGCAGCTCCGTGGAGACTAGCGTCTTAAATGAGCAGTTCTTC
CDR3: CASSSVETSVLNEQFF

D: TRBD2
V: TRBV19
J: TRBJ2-5
size: .
DNA: TGTGCCAGTAGCCCCCGCCGGGGGAGCGGGGGGACCCAGTACTTC
CDR3: CASSPRRGSGGTQYF

D: .
V: TRBV6-5
J: TRBJ2-2
size: .
DNA: TGTGCCAGCAGTTACTCGGGTTCGGGGGAGCTGTTTTTT
CDR3: CASSYSGSGELFF

D: .
V: TRBV19
J: TRBJ2-7
size: .
DNA: TGTGCCAGTAGTATAGGTACGCGGGAAAGCCCCTCCTACGAGCAGTACTTC
CDR3: CASSIGTRESPSYEQYF

D: TRBD1
V: TRBV25-1
J: TRBJ2-7
size: .
DNA: TGTGCCAGCAGTGATCAACCGGGGACAGGGAGCTACGAGCAGTACTTC
CDR3: CASSDQPGTGSYEQYF

D: TRBD2
V: TRBV5-4
J: TRBJ2-1
size: .
DNA: TGTGCCAGCAGTTCGAGGACTAGCGGGAGAGGAAATGAGCAGTTCTTC
CDR3: CASSSRTSGRGNEQFF

D: .
V: TRBV11-2
J: TRBJ1-5
size: .
DNA: TGTGCCAGCAGCCCGAGGGATGGCCAGCCCCAGCATTTT
CDR3: CASSPRDGQPQHF

D: .
V: TRBV15
J: TRBJ2-3
size: .
DNA: TGTGCCACCAGCAGAGATCTGCCCACAGATACGCAGTATTTT
CDR3: CATSRDLPTDTQYF

D: TRBD2
V: TRBV7-9
J: TRBJ2-5
size: .
DNA: TGTGCCAGCAGCCCGGGACTAGGGGAGACCCAGTACTTC
CDR3: CASSPGLGETQYF

D: .
V: TRBV6-1
J: TRBJ1-5
size: .
DNA: TGTGCCAGCAGTGAAAGCACAGGGAACCAGCCCCAGCATTTT
CDR3: CASSESTGNQPQHF

D: .
V: TRBV6-5
J: TRBJ2-1
size: .
DNA: TGTGCCAGCAGTTACCTCCTAGCGTCCTACAATGAGCAGTTCTTC
CDR3: CASSYLLASYNEQFF

D: .
V: TRBV6-5
J: TRBJ1-6
size: .
DNA: TGTGCCAGCAGCCCCTTGGGTCCCCTCCACTTT
CDR3: CASSPLGPLHF

D: TRBD1
V: TRBV27
J: TRBJ1-5
size: .
DNA: TGTGCCAGCAGTTTATTCGGGACAGGGCCGGTAGGCAATCAGCCCCAGCATTTT
CDR3: CASSLFGTGPVGNQPQHF

D: .
V: TRBV5-1
J: TRBJ2-5
size: .
DNA: TGCGCCAGCAGGTGGTATCCGGATCAAGAGACCCAGTACTTC
CDR3: CASRWYPDQETQYF

D: .
V: TRBV19
J: TRBJ2-7
size: .
DNA: TGTGCCAGTAGTGGGCCCTACGAGCAGTACTTC
CDR3: CASSGPYEQYF

D: TRBD1
V: TRBV6-1
J: TRBJ2-3
size: .
DNA: TGTGCCAGCAGTGAGCAGACAGGGGGCGGCACAGATACGCAGTATTTT
CDR3: CASSEQTGGGTDTQYF

D: TRBD2
V: TRBV18
J: TRBJ2-1
size: few
DNA: TGTGCCAGCTCGTCGGGACTAGCGGGAGTAAACGAGCAGTTCTTC
CDR3: CASSSGLAGVNEQFF

D: TRBD1
V: TRBV5-6
J: TRBJ1-1
size: .
DNA: TGTGCCAGCACCCTTCCGGGACAGGGAGAGACTGAAGCTTTCTTT
CDR3: CASTLPGQGETEAFF

D: .
V: TRBV2
J: TRBJ2-6
size: .
DNA: TGTGCCAGCAGTTGGGCTGGGGCCAACGTCCTGACTTTC
CDR3: CASSWAGANVLTF

D: TRBD1
V: TRBV29-1
J: TRBJ2-7
size: .
DNA: TGCAGCGTCGGGACAGCAGGGGACGAGCAGTACTTC
CDR3: CSVGTAGDEQYF

D: TRBD2
V: TRBV7-2
J: TRBJ2-1
size: .
DNA: TGTGCCAGCAGCTTAGGACTAGCGGCATACAATGAGCAGTTCTTC
CDR3: CASSLGLAAYNEQFF

D: .
V: TRBV29-1
J: TRBJ1-1
size: .
DNA: TGCAGCGTCGCAACAACACGGAACACTGAAGCTTTCTTT
CDR3: CSVATTRNTEAFF

D: TRBD1
V: TRBV9
J: TRBJ1-4
size: .
DNA: TGTGCCAGCAGCCCACGCGACTGGGACAGGAGGGGTGAAAAACTGTTTTTT
CDR3: CASSPRDWDRRGEKLFF

D: TRBD1
V: TRBV2
J: TRBJ1-1
size: .
DNA: TGTGCCAGCATCTCATTTGGGACAGTTGAAGCTTTCTTT
CDR3: CASISFGTVEAFF

D: TRBD1
V: TRBV30
J: TRBJ1-2
size: once
DNA: TGTGCCTGGGGTTTCCTCCAGGGGGGAGTGGTTGGCTACACCTTC
CDR3: CAWGFLQGGVVGYTF

D: TRBD1
V: TRBV19
J: TRBJ2-7
size: .
DNA: TGTGCCAGTAGTAGGGGACAGTCCGACGAGCAGTACTTC
CDR3: CASSRGQSDEQYF

D: TRBD2
V: TRBV6-5
J: TRBJ2-2
size: .
DNA: TGTGCCAGCAGTTTTAGCGGGCTGGGCCCCGGGGAGCTGTTTTTT
CDR3: CASSFSGLGPGELFF

D: .
V: TRBV28
J: TRBJ2-7
size: .
DNA: TGTGCCAGCACATTCAGGGGAAAGGGCGAGCAGTACTTC
CDR3: CASTFRGKGEQYF

D: TRBD2
V: TRBV6-1
J: TRBJ2-3
size: .
DNA: TGTGCCAGCAGTGAACAAAAGGCTAGCGGTAGCACAGATACGCAGTATTTT
CDR3: CASSEQKASGSTDTQYF

D: TRBD2
V: TRBV5-1
J: TRBJ2-1
size: .
DNA: TGCGCCAGCAGCTTGGGTCTAGCGGGTGAGCAGTTCTTC
CDR3: CASSLGLAGEQFF

D: TRBD2
V: TRBV14
J: TRBJ2-5
size: .
DNA: TGTGCCAGCAGCCAAGTGGCGGGACTAGCGGGAGGGGTCAGGGAGACCCAGTACTTC
CDR3: CASSQVAGLAGGVRETQYF